Judged by abundance, the clone carrying this T cell receptor (beta chain) is medium-sized. The antigen remains undetermined. The data belong to a study of cytomegalovirus exposure and HLA in healthy donors. Primers for the PCR totalled 60 Vbeta and 13 Jbeta. Clones were read by immunoSEQ multiplex PCR, and TCRdb kept only the in-frame ones, dropping some. The repertoire consists of approximately 37,000 clones, with around 70% occurring once and the leading ten covering approximately 6%. In germline, CDR1 is MGHRA, CDR2 YSYEKL. Trimming cost V 4 bases and J 3 bases, with 15 bases left between them. The CDR3 extends over 15 amino acids. The study, taken as a whole, reports: In a later analysis, the majority of CMV-associated beta chains seemingly showed HLA restriction. Presence/absence analyses supposed approximately even sequencing depth among donors. Listed as cytomegalovirus-associated were 150 to 200 TCR beta chains.

The clonotype was recovered from a man under 40 in good health and CMV-seronegative. This rearrangement joins TRBV4-1 to TRBJ1-1; no reliable D call. Input material: PBMCs. DNA of the CDR3: TGCGCCAGCAGCCGGATGGGAGGAACAGACACTGAAGCTTTCTTT. It specifies CASSRMGGTDTEAFF.